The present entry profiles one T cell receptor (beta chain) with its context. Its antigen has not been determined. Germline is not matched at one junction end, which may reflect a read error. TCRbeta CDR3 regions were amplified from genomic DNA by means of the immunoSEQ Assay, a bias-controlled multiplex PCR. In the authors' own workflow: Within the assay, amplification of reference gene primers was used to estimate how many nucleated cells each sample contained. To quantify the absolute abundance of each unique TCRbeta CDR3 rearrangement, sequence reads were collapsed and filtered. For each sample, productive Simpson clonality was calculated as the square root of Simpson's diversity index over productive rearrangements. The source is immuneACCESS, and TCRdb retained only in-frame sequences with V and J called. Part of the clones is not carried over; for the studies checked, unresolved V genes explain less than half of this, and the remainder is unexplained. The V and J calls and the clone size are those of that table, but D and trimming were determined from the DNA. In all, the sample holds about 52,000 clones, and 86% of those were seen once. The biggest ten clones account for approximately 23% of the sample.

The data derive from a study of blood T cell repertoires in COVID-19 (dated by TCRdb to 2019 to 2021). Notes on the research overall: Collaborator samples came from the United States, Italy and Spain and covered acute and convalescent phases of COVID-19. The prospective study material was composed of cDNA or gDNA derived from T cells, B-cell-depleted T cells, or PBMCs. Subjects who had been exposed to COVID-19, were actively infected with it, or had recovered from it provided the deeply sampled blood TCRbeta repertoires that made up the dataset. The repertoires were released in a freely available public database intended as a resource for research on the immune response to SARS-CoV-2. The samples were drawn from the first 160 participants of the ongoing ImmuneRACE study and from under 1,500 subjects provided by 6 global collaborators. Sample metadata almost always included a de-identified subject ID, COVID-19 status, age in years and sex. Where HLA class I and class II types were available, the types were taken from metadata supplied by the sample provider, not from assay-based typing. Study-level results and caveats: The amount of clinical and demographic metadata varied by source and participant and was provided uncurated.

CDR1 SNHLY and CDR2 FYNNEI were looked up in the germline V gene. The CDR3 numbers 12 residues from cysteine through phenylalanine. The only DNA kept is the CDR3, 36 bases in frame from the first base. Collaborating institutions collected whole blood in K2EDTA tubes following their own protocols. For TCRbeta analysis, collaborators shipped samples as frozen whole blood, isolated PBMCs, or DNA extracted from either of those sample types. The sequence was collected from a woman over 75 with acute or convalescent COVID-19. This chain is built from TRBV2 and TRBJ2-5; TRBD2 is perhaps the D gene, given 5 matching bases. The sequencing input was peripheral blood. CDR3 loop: CASSTRREAQYF. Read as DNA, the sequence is TGTGCCAGCAGTACTAGGAGAGAGGCCCAGTACTTC.